The 29 T cell receptor beta chains below were found in one sample sequenced in a study of cytotoxic CD8 clonotypes in ibrutinib-treated CLL. The repertoire was sequenced with immunoSEQ multiplex PCR; TCRdb's copy has only in-frame clones and lacks some. The data hold around 250,000 clones, with under 80% observed a single time. Sequenced material: PBMCs, taken after 24 months of ibrutinib treatment. The origin of the receptors is a human donor with chronic lymphocytic leukemia.

This clone was picked up one time. V usage is TRBV4-2 and J usage is TRBJ2-1; 7 nucleotides line up with TRBD1. Germline lookup yields CDR1 LGHNA and CDR2 YNFKEQ. The trim removed 2 bases at V and 4 bases at J, leaving 8 bases unmatched. The CDR3 contains 16 residues. CDR3 residues: CASSQPRDSDYNEQFF. In DNA, the CDR3 is TGTGCCAGCAGCCAACCACGGGACAGCGATTACAATGAGCAGTTCTTC.

As to this clone: This CDR3 is also generated by other DNA sequences in the sample. The CDR3 is CASSDGGSYGYTF. The CDR3 DNA reads as TGTGCCAGCAGTGATGGGGGGAGCTATGGCTACACCTTC. V and J are TRBV2 and TRBJ1-2, with D possibly matching TRBD1 (5 bases). The CDR3 spans 13 residues. V was cut by 3 bases and J by 4 bases, with 9 bases left in between. Germline V gene lookup returns CDR1 SNHLY and CDR2 FYNNEI.

This clone was counted a few times. This sequence joins TRBV5-1 and TRBJ1-2; 7 bases align to TRBD1. Trimming removed 3 bases from V and 7 bases from J; junction bases left unmatched: 6. Looked up from germline, CDR1 is SGHRS and CDR2 is YFSETQ. The CDR3 totals 13 residues. CDR3 nucleotide sequence: TGCGCCAGCAGCTCCCACAGGGGTGGTGGCTACACCTTC. Translated, it gives CASSSHRGGGYTF.

This chain connects TRBV27 to TRBJ2-3; 9 positions agree with TRBD1. The CDR3 loop spans 17 amino acids. The germline V gene encodes CDR1 MNHEY and CDR2 SMNVEV (reference sequence). V shed 2 bases, J shed 4 bases, and the junction held 10 bases outside the gene matches. CDR3 bases: TGTGCCAGCAGTTTACCCGGACAGGGGTGGTTCGCAGATACGCAGTATTTT. It translates to CASSLPGQGWFADTQYF.

The chain combines TRBV19 with TRBJ1-5, with a possible D match to TRBD1 (6 bases). Trimming removed 4 bases from V and 4 bases from J, with 11 bases in between. The CDR3 totals 14 residues. CDR1 and CDR2 from the germline V gene are LNHDA and SQIVND (reference sequence). CDR3 in DNA: TGTGCCAGTAGTAAGGGGGGAGAGAATCAGCCCCAGCATTTT. Translation: CASSKGGENQPQHF.

A note on this clone: One junction end does not reproduce the germline sequence, and a read error may be involved. The rearrangement joins TRBV6-5 to TRBJ2-7; weak D call: TRBD2 (6 bases). CDR1 and CDR2 (germline): MNHEY, SVGAGI. The CDR3 has 12 residues. The CDR3 DNA reads TGTGCCAGCAACCGGGACTCCCACGAGCAGTACTTC. It encodes CASNRDSHEQYF.

The chain couples TRBV9 to TRBJ2-2; D ambiguous. The ends were cut back, 1 base at V and 3 bases at J, with 10 bases in the middle. CDR3 length: 15 residues. Germline loops: CDR1 SGDLS, CDR2 YYNGEE. In DNA form, the CDR3 reads TGTGCCAGCAGCGTATTTAGTGGGCACACCGGGGAGCTGTTTTTT. Protein: CASSVFSGHTGELFF.

CDR3 bases: TGTGCCAGCAGTCCCCTACCTAGCGGAGACTTCTACGAGCAGTACTTC. Amino acid sequence: CASSPLPSGDFYEQYF. This chain uses TRBV28 with TRBJ2-7; 7 bases are a match to TRBD2. CDR1 and CDR2 from the germline V gene are MDHEN and SYDVKM. The CDR3 consists of 16 residues. V lost 5 bases to trimming and J lost 3 bases; unmatched junction nucleotides: 13.

V is TRBV7-8 and J is TRBJ1-1, with a weak D call TRBD1 (5 bases). The CDR3 spans 15 residues. Germline V lookup: CDR1 SGHVS, CDR2 FQNEAQ. Trimming pared 1 base from V and 6 bases from J, leaving 15 bases between. For the CDR3, the DNA is TGTGCCAGCAGCTTAGTGGGGGGAGGGTATCCTGAAGCTTTCTTT. It codes for CASSLVGGGYPEAFF.

The V call is TRBV4-3, the J call TRBJ1-4; D is ambiguous. The V end lost 1 base, the J end lost 3 bases, and 9 bases lay between the germline ends. The CDR3 is 15 amino acids. The germline CDR1 and CDR2 sequences are LGHNA and YSLEER. The CDR3 sequence: CASSQVTGPNEKLFF. The CDR3 DNA reads TGCGCCAGCAGCCAAGTAACCGGACCTAATGAAAAACTGTTTTTT.

This clone was recorded a few times. V gene TRBV27 combines with J gene TRBJ2-7, with TRBD1 as a possible D gene (5 bases). This CDR3 comprises 16 residues. V lost 3 bases, J lost 3 bases, and 18 bases lay in between. Germline loops: CDR1 MNHEY, CDR2 SMNVEV (reference sequence). CDR3 sequence (DNA): TGTGCCAGCAGTTTCGTCTCCCCAGGGCCTGACTACGAGCAGTACTTC. Amino acid sequence: CASSFVSPGPDYEQYF.

The chain carries TRBV7-8 and TRBJ2-7; possibly TRBD2 for D (6 bases). V lost 2 bases to trimming and J lost 7 bases, with 12 bases between them. Germline lookup yields CDR1 SGHVS and CDR2 FQNEAQ. The CDR3 totals 13 residues. The CDR3: CASSLLMGGEQYF. CDR3 nucleotide sequence: TGTGCCAGCAGCTTACTTATGGGGGGTGAGCAGTACTTC.

The chain has TRBV5-1 and TRBJ2-1, with 7 positions matching TRBD2. Germline assignment: CDR1 SGHRS and CDR2 YFSETQ. The CDR3 runs 13 residues. After removal of 4 bases from V and 5 bases from J, the junction contained 3 bases not matched to a gene. The CDR3 loop reads CASSGSGNNEQFF. The DNA for the CDR3 is TGCGCCAGCAGCGGCAGCGGGAACAATGAGCAGTTCTTC.

J is TRBJ2-1 and V is TRBV2; TRBD2 matches 16 bases. Trimming cost V 6 bases and J 4 bases; bases outside gene matches: 0. Germline CDR1 reads SNHLY; CDR2 reads FYNNEI. This CDR3 comprises 15 residues. The CDR3 nucleotides are TGTGCCAGCAGGGGACTAGCGGGAGGGTACAATGAGCAGTTCTTC. This sequence encodes CASRGLAGGYNEQFF.

CDR3 in DNA: TGTGCCAGCTGCCAGGGTCTTACCTACGAGCAGTACTTC. As protein: CASCQGLTYEQYF. V is TRBV6-6 and J is TRBJ2-7; weak D call: TRBD1 (5 bases). The ends were cut back, 8 bases at V and 2 bases at J, with 13 bases in the middle. Germline V gene sequence: CDR1 MNHNY, CDR2 SVGAGI (reference sequence). The CDR3 covers 13 residues.

J is TRBJ2-5 and V is TRBV10-3; a weak D match, TRBD1 (6 bases). The CDR3 sequence is 13 residues long. Germline V gives CDR1 ENHRY, CDR2 SYGVKD. V lost 8 bases and J 0 bases, leaving 10 bases between the germline ends. DNA of the CDR3: TGTGCCATCCGGACAGAGTACCAAGAGACCCAGTACTTC. Its protein is CAIRTEYQETQYF.

This clone was counted a single time. The same CDR3 arises from other DNA sequences in this sample as well. The chain recombines TRBV9 with TRBJ2-7, with 8 bases aligning to TRBD1. This CDR3 is built from 14 residues. V was clipped by 0 bases and J by 7 bases; unmatched bases: 6. Germline loops: CDR1 SGDLS, CDR2 YYNGEE. CDR3 amino acids: CASSVVPGGGEQYF. DNA for the CDR3: TGTGCCAGCAGCGTAGTCCCAGGGGGCGGGGAGCAGTACTTC.

The rearrangement uses TRBV6-5 and TRBJ1-5; the D is unclear. The CDR3 contains 13 residues. Trimming left V 10 bases short and J 0 bases short, with 10 bases between. In germline, CDR1 is MNHEY, CDR2 SVGAGI. CDR3 DNA: TGTGCCACGGGCGGTTATAGCAATCAGCCCCAGCATTTT. This gives the protein CATGGYSNQPQHF.

This clone was observed a single time. V and J are TRBV27 and TRBJ2-7, with D possibly being TRBD1 or TRBD2 (5 bases each). Germline V CDR1 and CDR2: MNHEY, SMNVEV (reference sequence). This CDR3 spans 12 amino acids. Trimming removed 3 bases at V and 6 bases at J, with 9 bases between. This chain's CDR3 is CASSFGTGEQYF. CDR3 in DNA: TGTGCCAGCAGTTTCGGGACGGGCGAGCAGTACTTC.

This chain connects TRBV7-2 to TRBJ1-5; 10 nucleotides align to TRBD1. The V gene end was trimmed by 4 bases and the J gene end by 7 bases; junction bases not matched to a gene: 7. The CDR3 contains 15 residues. Germline CDR1 and CDR2: SGHTA and FQGNSA. This CDR3 reads CASSWRTGGRQPQHF. CDR3 nucleotides: TGTGCCAGCAGCTGGCGGACAGGGGGTAGACAGCCCCAGCATTTT.

This clone was observed a handful of times. The chain uses TRBV27 and TRBJ2-2; TRBD2 agrees at 12 bases. Germline V gives CDR1 MNHEY, CDR2 SMNVEV (reference sequence). Trimming cost V 2 bases and J 2 bases; bases outside gene matches: 9. The CDR3 runs 19 residues. In DNA form, the CDR3 reads TGTGCCAGCAGTTTACGGAGGACTAGCGGGACCCTTAACACCGGGGAGCTGTTTTTT. Residues: CASSLRRTSGTLNTGELFF.

CDR3 region: CASSADRPYGYTF. The CDR3 DNA follows: TGTGCCAGCAGCGCGGACAGGCCTTATGGCTACACCTTC. V and J are TRBV7-2 and TRBJ1-2; 7 positions match TRBD1. J gave up 5 bases and V 5 bases, and 5 bases lay outside the gene matches. Per germline, CDR1 SGHTA and CDR2 FQGNSA. The CDR3 sequence is 13 residues long.

The chain is built from TRBV28 and TRBJ2-4; 7 nucleotides align to TRBD1. The CDR3 is 13 residues long. From germline, CDR1 is MDHEN and CDR2 SYDVKM. Losses at the gene ends were 4 bases for V and 4 bases for J; bases not matched to a gene: 1. The CDR3 sequence is CASSWGQKNIQYF. In nucleotides, the CDR3 is TGTGCCAGCAGTTGGGGACAGAAAAACATTCAGTACTTC. Full variable domain (outside the CDR3, taken from reference TRBV28 and TRBJ2-4): DVKVTQSSRYLVKRTGEKVFLECVQDMDHENMFWYRQDPGLGLRLIYFSYDVKMKEKGDIPEGYSVSREKKERFSLILESASTNQTSMYLCASSWGQKNIQYFGAGTRLSVL.

This chain joins TRBV4-2 and TRBJ2-4; 7 positions agree with TRBD1. Trimming at V came to 1 base and at J to 8 bases, leaving 8 bases not matched to a gene. This CDR3 is built from 15 residues. Germline V gene lookup returns CDR1 LGHNA and CDR2 YNFKEQ. CDR3 sequence (DNA): TGTGCCAGCAGCCAAGTAAGACAGGGTGGATACATTCAGTACTTC. Translated, it gives CASSQVRQGGYIQYF.

The CDR3: CASSPEGDGYTF. The CDR3 region has the DNA TGTGCCAGCAGCCCCGAGGGGGATGGCTACACCTTC. The V and J genes are TRBV9 and TRBJ1-2, with D possibly matching TRBD1 (6 bases). Germline CDR1 and CDR2: SGDLS and YYNGEE. The CDR3 spans 12 residues. Trimming shortened V by 4 bases and J by 6 bases, and 10 bases separated the two germline ends.

The chain employs TRBV6-5 and TRBJ1-2, with TRBD1 matching 7 bases. The CDR3 extends over 14 amino acids. CDR1 is MNHEY, CDR2 SVGAGI, per germline. The trim removed 6 bases at V and 0 bases at J, leaving 4 bases unmatched. CDR3 in DNA: TGTGCCAGCAGGGGGACAGAAGCTAACTATGGCTACACCTTC. This translates into CASRGTEANYGYTF.

This sequence joins TRBV28 and TRBJ2-1, with D perhaps matching TRBD2 (5 bases). V was trimmed by 5 bases and J by 4 bases, leaving 18 bases between them. Germline loops: CDR1 MDHEN, CDR2 SYDVKM. This CDR3 spans 16 amino acids. CDR3 nucleotides: TGTGCCAGCAGTGGCCTGAGGGAGCTCCGATACAATGAGCAGTTCTTC. Its protein is CASSGLRELRYNEQFF.

This chain connects TRBV5-1 to TRBJ2-1, with TRBD2 identical over 8 bases. Trimming at V came to 0 bases and at J to 10 bases, leaving 3 bases not matched to a gene. This CDR3 is built from 13 residues. CDR1 and CDR2 from the germline V gene are SGHRS and YFSETQ. This CDR3 reads CASSLGTSPEQFF. The CDR3 DNA reads as TGCGCCAGCAGCTTGGGGACTAGCCCGGAGCAGTTCTTC.

J is TRBJ2-5 and V is TRBV5-1; 12 bases are a match to TRBD2. Germline assignment: CDR1 SGHRS and CDR2 YFSETQ. This CDR3 is built from 14 residues. The V segment lost 5 bases and the J segment 5 bases; nucleotides outside the gene matches: 4. The CDR3 DNA reads TGCGCCAGCAGACCCCTAGCGGGAGGGGAGACCCAGTACTTC. Its protein is CASRPLAGGETQYF.